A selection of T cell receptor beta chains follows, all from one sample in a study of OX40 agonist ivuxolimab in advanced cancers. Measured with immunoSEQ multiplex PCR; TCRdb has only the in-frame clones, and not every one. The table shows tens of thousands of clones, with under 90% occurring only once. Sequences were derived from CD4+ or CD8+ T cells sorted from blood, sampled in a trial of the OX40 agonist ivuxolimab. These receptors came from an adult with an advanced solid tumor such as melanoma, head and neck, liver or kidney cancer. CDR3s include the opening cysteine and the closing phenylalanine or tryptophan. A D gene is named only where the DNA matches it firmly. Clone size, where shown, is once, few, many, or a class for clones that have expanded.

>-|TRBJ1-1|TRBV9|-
TGTGCCAGCAGCCGAGTCGGGGGCCGGACTGAAGCTTTCTTT
CASSRVGGRTEAFF
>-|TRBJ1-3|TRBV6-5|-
TGTGCCAGCAGGCCAAAGGGCTACTCTGGAAACACCATATATTTT
CASRPKGYSGNTIYF
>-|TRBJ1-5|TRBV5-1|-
TGCGCCAGCAGCTTGGATAGCAATCAGCCCCAGCATTTT
CASSLDSNQPQHF
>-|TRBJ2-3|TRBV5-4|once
TGTGCCAGCAGCTTCGACGGACACATCACAGATACGCAGTATTTT
CASSFDGHITDTQYF
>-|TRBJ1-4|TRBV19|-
TGTGCCAGTCGGTTTTCAGGCTTTGCAACTAATGAAAAACTGTTTTTT
CASRFSGFATNEKLFF
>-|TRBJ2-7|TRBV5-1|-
TGCGCCAGCAGCATCCGGGACTCAATCTACGAGCAGTACTTC
CASSIRDSIYEQYF
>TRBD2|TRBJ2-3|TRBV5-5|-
TGTGCCAGCAGCCCGGGACTAGCGGGGACGATTTATACAGATACGCAGTATTTT
CASSPGLAGTIYTDTQYF
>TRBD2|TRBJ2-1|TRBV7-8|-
TGTGCCAGCAGCTTAGTAGTGCCAAGCGGGAGAGGGCCGGAGAATGAGCAGTTCTTC
CASSLVVPSGRGPENEQFF
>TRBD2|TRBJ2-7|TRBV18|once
TGTGCCAGCTCAACTAGCGGGGGCTTCTCCTACGAGCAGTACTTC
CASSTSGGFSYEQYF
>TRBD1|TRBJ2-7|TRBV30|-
TGTGCCTGGAGCCGGACAGGGGGCAGATACGAGCAGTACTTC
CAWSRTGGRYEQYF
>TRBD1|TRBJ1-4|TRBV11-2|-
TGTGCCAGCAGCATATCCCTGACAGGGGGGAAACTGTTTTTT
CASSISLTGGKLFF
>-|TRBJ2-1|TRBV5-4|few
TGTGCCAGCAGCTTTGATAGGAATGAGCAGTTCTTC
CASSFDRNEQFF
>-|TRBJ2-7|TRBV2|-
TGTGCCAGCAGTCACCGGGACAAGGACTACGAGCAGTACTTC
CASSHRDKDYEQYF
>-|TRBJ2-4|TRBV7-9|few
TGTGCCAGCAGTGGTGGGGCGGGTCAGTACTTC
CASSGGAGQYF
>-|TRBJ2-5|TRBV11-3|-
TGTGCCAGCAGTCCAGGCCCGGCCCAAGAGACCCAGTACTTC
CASSPGPAQETQYF
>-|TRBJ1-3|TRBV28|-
TGTGCCAGCAGTTCTGGAAACACCATATATTTT
CASSSGNTIYF
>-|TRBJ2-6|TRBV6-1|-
TGTGCCAGCAGTGAAGATTTTGGACAGTACTCTGGGGCCAACGTCCTGACTTTC
CASSEDFGQYSGANVLTF
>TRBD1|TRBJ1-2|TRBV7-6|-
TGTGCCAGCAGCGGCGAACCCGGACAGGGTGTTCGCGGCTACACCTTC
CASSGEPGQGVRGYTF
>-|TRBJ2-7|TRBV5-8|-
TGTGCCAGCAGCCGGAGGGGGGCGACGGACGAGCAGTACTTC
CASSRRGATDEQYF
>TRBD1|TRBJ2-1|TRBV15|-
TGTGCCACCAGCAGAGAGGACAGGGGTCACTACAATGAGCAGTTCTTC
CATSREDRGHYNEQFF
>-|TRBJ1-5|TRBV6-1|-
TGTGCCAGCATGGGGCAGGGTGGGAGCAATCAGCCCCAGCATTTT
CASMGQGGSNQPQHF
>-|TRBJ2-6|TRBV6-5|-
TGTGCCAGCAGGGCGGCTGCCGGGGCCAACGTCCTGACTTTC
CASRAAAGANVLTF
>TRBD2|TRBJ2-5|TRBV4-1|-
TGCGCCAGCAGCCAAGACCCAGGACTAGCGGGAGCTCGGAGAGAGACCCAGTACTTC
CASSQDPGLAGARRETQYF
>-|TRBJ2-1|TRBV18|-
TGTGCCAGCTCACCAGGCAGGGGTAGAGATGAGCAGTTCTTC
CASSPGRGRDEQFF
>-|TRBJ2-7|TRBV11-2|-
TGTGCCAGCAGCTTACCCTCGGGGACAATCTACGAGCAGTACTTC
CASSLPSGTIYEQYF
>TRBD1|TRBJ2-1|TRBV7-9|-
TGTGCCAGCAGCCCTACCGGGACAGGCTACTACAATGAGCAGTTCTTC
CASSPTGTGYYNEQFF
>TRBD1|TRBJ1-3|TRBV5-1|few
TGCGCCAGCAGTCCCGGGACAGCTGGAAACACCATATATTTT
CASSPGTAGNTIYF
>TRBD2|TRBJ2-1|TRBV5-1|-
TGCGCCAGCAGCTTGGTAGCAGGGAGGGACAATGAGCAGTTCTTC
CASSLVAGRDNEQFF
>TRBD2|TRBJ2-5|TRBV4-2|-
TGTGCCAGCAGCCAAGATTTACGCGTAGCGGGAGGGTGGGAGACCCAGTACTTC
CASSQDLRVAGGWETQYF
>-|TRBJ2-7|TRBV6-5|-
TGTGCCAGCAGTACCACAGGGATCGGTGAGCAGTACTTC
CASSTTGIGEQYF
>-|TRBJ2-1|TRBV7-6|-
TGTGCCAGCAGCTCCCAGGATGAGCAGTTCTTC
CASSSQDEQFF
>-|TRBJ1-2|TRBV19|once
TGTGCCAGTAGTATAGGAGGACAGCTAGCTAACTATGGCTACACCTTC
CASSIGGQLANYGYTF
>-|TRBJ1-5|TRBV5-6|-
TGTGCCAGCAGCTTGGTTGGGGGTAATCAGCCCCAGCATTTT
CASSLVGGNQPQHF
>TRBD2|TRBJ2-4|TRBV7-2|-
TGTGCCAGCAGCTTAGCTGGGGGAGGGATAGGTCACATTCAGTACTTC
CASSLAGGGIGHIQYF
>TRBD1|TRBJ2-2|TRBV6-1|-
TGTGCCAGCAGCACAGGGGCGGTCACCGGGGAGCTGTTTTTT
CASSTGAVTGELFF
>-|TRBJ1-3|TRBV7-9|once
TGTGCCAGCAGCCTAGGGGCTGGAAACACCATATATTTT
CASSLGAGNTIYF